This T cell receptor beta chain was sequenced for a study of blood T cell repertoires in COVID-19. Study details: PBMCs, B-cell-depleted T cells, or T cells were the source of the cDNA or gDNA that made up the material.

The CDR3 consists of 12 residues. Germline CDR1 and CDR2: SGHRS and YFSETQ. V lost 0 bases and J 8 bases, leaving 7 bases between the germline ends. Generated by immunoSEQ multiplex PCR, the TCRdb table keeps only in-frame clones and is missing some. Seen here are roughly 14,000 clones, roughly 85% observed once, and the top ten hold around 16%. The sample comprised peripheral blood. The TCR comes from a human donor with active COVID-19. The donor label of this sample is uncertain. The chain couples TRBV5-1 to TRBJ2-3, with D possibly TRBD2 on 6 matching bases. The CDR3 spells CASSLEGGTQYF. The CDR3 DNA reads TGCGCCAGCAGCTTGGAGGGAGGTACGCAGTATTTT.